These 20 T cell receptor beta chains share one sample of origin, sequenced in a study of OX40 agonist ivuxolimab in advanced cancers. Sequenced by immunoSEQ multiplex PCR; TCRdb stores in-frame clones only, minus some. The sample carries some 79,000 clones, about 94% recorded once. The input for sequencing was CD4+ or CD8+ T cells sorted from blood, taken in a trial of the OX40 agonist ivuxolimab. These receptors were collected from an adult with an advanced solid tumor such as melanoma, head and neck, liver or kidney cancer.

This clone was observed once. This chain connects TRBV6-1 to TRBJ2-3; D is unresolved. CDR3 size: 12 residues. The V end lost 2 bases, the J end lost 10 bases, and 10 bases lay between the germline ends. CDR1 is MNHNS and CDR2 is SASEGT in the germline V gene. CDR3 in amino acids: CASSETVRAQYF. Written as DNA, the CDR3 is TGTGCCAGCAGTGAAACCGTAAGGGCGCAGTATTTT.

The chain is built from TRBV10-3 and TRBJ2-1; D ambiguous. The germline V and J ends were trimmed by 6 bases and 8 bases, with 11 bases remaining between them. Germline V lookup: CDR1 ENHRY, CDR2 SYGVKD. The CDR3 spans 12 residues. CDR3 residues: CAIRDKADEQFF. The CDR3 bases are TGTGCCATCAGAGATAAGGCGGATGAGCAGTTCTTC.

This clone was seen once. This rearrangement joins TRBV7-6 to TRBJ2-5; 7 bases fit TRBD1. The germline V gene encodes CDR1 SGHVS and CDR2 FNYEAQ. V lost 0 bases to trimming and J lost 4 bases; unmatched junction nucleotides: 5. The CDR3 is made up of 15 amino acids. CDR3 bases: TGTGCCAGCAGCTTAGCTACAGGGGAAGGAGAGACCCAGTACTTC. Protein: CASSLATGEGETQYF.

The CDR3 loop reads CASGGTGITYEQYF. DNA of the CDR3: TGTGCTAGTGGCGGGACAGGGATAACCTACGAGCAGTACTTC. The genes are TRBV12-5 and TRBJ2-7; 9 positions match TRBD1. The CDR3 runs to 14 residues. V was pared by 6 bases and J by 2 bases, with 5 bases of the junction left unmatched. CDR1 is LGHNT and CDR2 is FRNRAP in the germline V gene.

The chain recombines TRBV7-2 with TRBJ2-1; perhaps TRBD2 as D (5 bases). This CDR3 is 13 amino acids long. Trimming removed 6 bases from V and 7 bases from J, with 13 bases in between. CDR1 and CDR2 from the germline V gene are SGHTA and FQGNSA. The CDR3 DNA reads as TGTGCCAGCAGTAAAATTTCGGGGAATGAGCAGTTCTTC. This sequence encodes CASSKISGNEQFF.

The rearrangement joins TRBV11-2 to TRBJ2-3; D unclear. The germline V gene has CDR1 SGHAT and CDR2 FQNNGV. CDR3 length: 14 amino acids. The germline V and J ends were trimmed by 5 bases and 1 base, with 10 bases remaining between them. CDR3 amino acids: CASSRYLGTDTQYF. The CDR3 DNA follows: TGTGCCAGCAGCCGCTACCTGGGCACAGATACGCAGTATTTT.

This chain uses TRBV9 with TRBJ2-7; 7 bases fit TRBD1. The J segment lost 7 bases and the V segment lost 0 bases, leaving 13 bases of the junction unmatched. The CDR3 spans 16 residues. The germline gives CDR1 SGDLS, CDR2 YYNGEE. The CDR3 DNA sequence: TGTGCCAGCAGCGTAGACTTTGGACAGGCCTACGAAGAGCAGTACTTC. It specifies CASSVDFGQAYEEQYF.

The chain uses TRBV6-5 and TRBJ2-1; perhaps TRBD2 as D (5 bases). This CDR3 is built from 14 residues. Germline V gives CDR1 MNHEY, CDR2 SVGAGI. Trimming shortened V by 2 bases and J by 7 bases, and 12 bases separated the two germline ends. CDR3: CASSYDSEGNEQFF. The DNA of the CDR3 is TGTGCCAGCAGTTACGATTCTGAGGGAAATGAGCAGTTCTTC.

The chain links TRBV5-4 to TRBJ2-5; 7 bases fit TRBD1. The germline V gene has CDR1 SGHNT and CDR2 YYREEE (reference sequence). V dropped 0 bases and J dropped 2; count of bases not matched to a gene: 4. The CDR3 is made up of 15 amino acids. The chain's CDR3 is CASSLGQGKQETQYF. CDR3 in DNA: TGTGCCAGCAGCTTGGGACAGGGTAAACAAGAGACCCAGTACTTC.

The chain links TRBV19 to TRBJ1-2, with TRBD1 as a possible D gene (5 bases). Trimming shortened V by 1 base and J by 2 bases, and 11 bases separated the two germline ends. This CDR3 is 15 amino acids long. The germline V gene has CDR1 LNHDA and CDR2 SQIVND (reference sequence). CDR3 sequence (DNA): TGTGCCAGTAGTATAGTTTACAGGACAAACTATGGCTACACCTTC. Translated: CASSIVYRTNYGYTF.

The chain recombines TRBV27 with TRBJ1-1, with D unclear. Germline V lookup: CDR1 MNHEY, CDR2 SMNVEV (reference sequence). V was pared by 2 bases and J by 5 bases, with 15 bases between. This CDR3 spans 15 amino acids. CDR3 sequence: CASSLQRPTWTEAFF. For the CDR3, the DNA is TGTGCCAGCAGTTTACAGAGACCCACCTGGACTGAAGCTTTCTTT.

The chain uses TRBV20-1 and TRBJ2-5; D ambiguous. The germline V and J ends were trimmed by 6 bases and 4 bases, with 9 bases remaining between them. This CDR3 spans 11 amino acids. Germline-derived CDR1 and CDR2 are DFQATT and SNEGSKA (reference sequence). CDR3 in amino acids: CSAWLLETQYF. DNA of the CDR3: TGCAGTGCGTGGTTATTAGAGACCCAGTACTTC.

The genes are TRBV10-3 and TRBJ2-1, with 8 bases aligning to TRBD1. Germline V gene data show CDR1 as ENHRY and CDR2 as SYGVKD. V gave up 6 bases and J gave up 5 bases; unmatched junction bases: 6. The CDR3 is 14 amino acids. The CDR3 region has the DNA TGTGCCATCAGGATGGGACAGGAAAACAATGAGCAGTTCTTC. Translating gives CAIRMGQENNEQFF.

In DNA form, the CDR3 reads TGTGCCAGCAGCGAAAGTGGGGACAGGGGGCGAGAGACCCAGTACTTC. This sequence encodes CASSESGDRGRETQYF. J is TRBJ2-5 and V is TRBV9; 12 nucleotides line up with TRBD1. Germline CDR1 SGDLS, CDR2 YYNGEE. V was pared by 3 bases and J by 4 bases, with 7 bases of the junction left unmatched. The CDR3 loop spans 16 amino acids.

This clone occurred a few times. V is TRBV7-8 and J is TRBJ2-5; 7 bases match TRBD1. The V segment lost 4 bases and the J segment 2 bases; nucleotides outside the gene matches: 1. The length of the CDR3 is 13 residues. From germline, CDR1 is SGHVS and CDR2 FQNEAQ. The CDR3 DNA sequence: TGTGCCAGCAGCTGGGGACAGCAAGAGACCCAGTACTTC. Translated: CASSWGQQETQYF.

The rearrangement uses TRBV7-2 and TRBJ1-5, with unresolved D. Trimming cost V 1 base and J 7 bases, with 17 bases left between them. Germline-derived CDR1 and CDR2 are SGHTA and FQGNSA. The CDR3 loop spans 16 amino acids. In nucleotides, the CDR3 is TGTGCCAGCAGCTTAGTCGGTGGGCAGGTGACCCAGCCCCAGCATTTT. This encodes CASSLVGGQVTQPQHF.

V gene TRBV6-6 combines with J gene TRBJ2-3; TRBD2 matches at 7 bases. Germline assignment: CDR1 MNHNY and CDR2 SVGAGI (reference sequence). V was clipped by 2 bases and J by 0 bases; unmatched bases: 5. This CDR3 has 16 amino acids. The CDR3 DNA sequence: TGTGCCAGCAGTTACCGGCGGGGGATTAGCACAGATACGCAGTATTTT. Translation gives CASSYRRGISTDTQYF.

The V and J genes are TRBV6-6 and TRBJ2-7, with D unclear. Germline V lookup: CDR1 MNHNY, CDR2 SVGAGI (reference sequence). The CDR3 is 14 residues long. V lost 7 bases, J lost 7 bases, and 20 bases lay in between. In DNA, the CDR3 is TGTGCCAGCACCCTCTTAGGGCGGTTGGGGGAGCAGTACTTC. As protein: CASTLLGRLGEQYF.

CDR3: CASSIENTGELFF. The CDR3 region has the DNA TGCGCCAGCAGTATAGAAAACACCGGGGAGCTGTTTTTT. This chain connects TRBV10-1 to TRBJ2-2, with D unclear. V was shortened by 5 bases and J by 2 bases, with 6 bases between the two germline ends. The CDR3 spans 13 residues. Germline assignment: CDR1 WNHNN and CDR2 SYGVQD (reference sequence).

This clone was observed a single time. This chain uses TRBV7-2 with TRBJ2-7; D might be TRBD2 (6 bases). The CDR3 totals 14 residues. The V end was cut by 0 bases, the J end by 4 bases, with 10 bases between. Looked up from germline, CDR1 is SGHTA and CDR2 is FQGNSA. CDR3 in amino acids: CASSLAGGMYEQYF. DNA for the CDR3: TGTGCCAGCAGCTTAGCGGGAGGTATGTACGAGCAGTACTTC.